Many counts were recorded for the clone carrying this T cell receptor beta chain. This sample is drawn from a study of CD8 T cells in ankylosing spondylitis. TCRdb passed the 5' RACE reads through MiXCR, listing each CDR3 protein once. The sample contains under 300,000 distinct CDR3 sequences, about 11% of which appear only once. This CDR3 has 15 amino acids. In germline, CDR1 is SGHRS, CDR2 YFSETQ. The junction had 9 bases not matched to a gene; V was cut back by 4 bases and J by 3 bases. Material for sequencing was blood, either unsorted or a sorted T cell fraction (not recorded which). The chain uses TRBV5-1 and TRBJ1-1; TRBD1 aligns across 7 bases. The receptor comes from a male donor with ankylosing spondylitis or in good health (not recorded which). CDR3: CASSLSTGRDTEAFF. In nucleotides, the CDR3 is TGCGCCAGCAGCCTTTCGACAGGGCGGGACACTGAAGCTTTCTTT. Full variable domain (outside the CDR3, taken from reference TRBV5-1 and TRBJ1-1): KAGVTQTPRYLIKTRGQQVTLSCSPISGHRSVSWYQQTPGQGLQFLFEYFSETQRNKGNFPGRFSGRQFSNSRSEMNVSTLELGDSALYLCASSLSTGRDTEAFFGQGTRLTVV.